The 7 T cell receptor beta chains given below trace back to one sample, sequenced in a study of T cell responses to AZD1222 COVID-19 vaccine. The assay was immunoSEQ multiplex PCR, and TCRdb's table has in-frame clones only and misses some. The sample consists of about 130,000 clones, approximately 93% of them appearing once. This specimen consisted of peripheral blood, obtained on day 0 of AZD1222 vaccination. These TCRs come from an adult in good health.

The genes are TRBV5-1 and TRBJ2-7; D may be TRBD1 (5 bases). This CDR3 spans 13 amino acids. The germline gives CDR1 SGHRS, CDR2 YFSETQ. V lost 3 bases to trimming and J lost 3 bases, with 10 bases between them. The chain's CDR3 is CASSYDRDYEQYF. As DNA, the CDR3 is TGCGCCAGCAGCTATGACAGAGACTACGAGCAGTACTTC.

The genes are TRBV6-1 and TRBJ1-4; 7 nucleotides align to TRBD1. From germline, CDR1 is MNHNS and CDR2 SASEGT. Trimming cost V 2 bases and J 11 bases; bases outside gene matches: 8. The CDR3 runs 14 residues. In nucleotides, the CDR3 is TGTGCCAGCAGTGAACGACAGGGTGGAGAGAAACTGTTTTTT. Translated: CASSERQGGEKLFF.

CDR3 region: CASSLGTSGPYNEQFF. The CDR3 DNA sequence: TGTGCCAGCAGCCTAGGGACTAGCGGGCCCTACAATGAGCAGTTCTTC. The chain joins TRBV3-1 (or the pseudogene TRBV3-2) to TRBJ2-1; 12 bases agree with TRBD2. The junction had 3 bases not matched to a gene; V was cut back by 4 bases and J by 2 bases. The V gene's germline CDR1 is LGHDT and CDR2 YNNKEL (reference sequence). The CDR3 totals 16 residues.

CDR3: CASSHWGYEDRANEQYF. The CDR3 DNA sequence: TGTGCCAGCAGCCATTGGGGATACGAAGACAGGGCTAACGAGCAGTACTTC. The chain employs TRBV14 and TRBJ2-7; 7 bases agree with TRBD1. CDR1 SGHDN and CDR2 FVKESK come from the germline V gene. This CDR3 has 17 amino acids. V was clipped by 3 bases and J by 5 bases; unmatched bases: 16.

CDR3: CASSQDWGKLFF. The CDR3 DNA reads TGTGCCAGCAGCCAAGATTGGGGAAAACTGTTTTTT. The chain joins TRBV14 to TRBJ1-4, with no clear D. Germline CDR1 reads SGHDN; CDR2 reads FVKESK. Trimming pared 0 bases from V and 10 bases from J, leaving 6 bases between. The CDR3 consists of 12 residues. The full variable domain, in which reference TRBV14 and TRBJ1-4 provide the parts outside the CDR3, is EAGVTQFPSHSVIEKGQTVTLRCDPISGHDNLYWYRRVMGKEIKFLLHFVKESKQDESGMPNNRFLAERTGGTYSTLKVQPAELEDSGVYFCASSQDWGKLFFGSGTQLSVL.

CDR3 loop: CASSLDSGASTEAFF. CDR3 sequence (DNA): TGTGCCAGCAGCTTAGATTCCGGGGCGAGCACTGAAGCTTTCTTT. This chain links TRBV11-3 with TRBJ1-1; tentative D call: TRBD1 (5 bases). Trimming stripped 0 bases from V and 4 bases from J, with 12 bases between. Germline-derived CDR1 and CDR2 are SGHNT and YENEEA. This CDR3 comprises 15 residues.

J is TRBJ1-2 and V is TRBV9; D is unresolved. Germline CDR1 reads SGDLS; CDR2 reads YYNGEE. V was trimmed by 0 bases and J by 7 bases, leaving 16 bases between them. CDR3 length: 15 residues. CDR3 amino acids: CASSVGLYGSVGYTF. CDR3 DNA sequence: TGTGCCAGCAGCGTAGGGTTGTATGGGAGTGTTGGCTACACCTTC. The full variable domain, rest sourced from reference TRBV9 and TRBJ1-2, is DSGVTQTPKHLITATGQRVTLRCSPRSGDLSVYWYQQSLDQGLQFLIQYYNGEERAKGNILERFSAQQFPDLHSELNLSSLELGDSALYFCASSVGLYGSVGYTFGSGTRLTVV.